These 18 T cell receptor beta chains came from one sample sequenced in a study of T cells in Graves' hyperthyroidism and ophthalmopathy. RNA transcripts were the template for amplifying TCR beta CDR3 regions. Using the HTBI primer set, a first-round RT-PCR was run on the TCR CDR3. Each CDR3 protein gets one entry after TCRdb re-called the multiplex PCR reads with MiXCR. The sample has roughly 420,000 distinct CDR3 sequences; 15% to 19% are singletons. Specimen: blood. The receptors derive from a woman aged 18-29 years with Graves' hyperthyroidism.

This clonotype was recorded a few times. The chain links TRBV5-1 to TRBJ2-7; D is perhaps TRBD2 (5 bases). The germline gives CDR1 SGHRS, CDR2 YFSETQ. V was shortened by 0 bases and J by 7 bases, with 11 bases between the two germline ends. The CDR3 contains 13 residues. The DNA of the CDR3 is TGCGCCAGCAGCTTGGCCGGGGATAGGGAGCAGTACTTC. Encoded protein: CASSLAGDREQYF.

CDR3 nucleotides: TGTGCCAGCAGCAAGGGGACAGGGGCAGATACGCAGTATTTT. It codes for CASSKGTGADTQYF. This sequence joins TRBV7-3 and TRBJ2-3; 10 bases agree with TRBD1. Looked up from germline, CDR1 is SGHTA and CDR2 is FQGTGA. The CDR3 length is 14 residues. The trim removed 5 bases at V and 4 bases at J, leaving 3 bases unmatched.

This chain links TRBV19 with TRBJ2-3; 11 bases line up with TRBD2. V shed 6 bases, J shed 2 bases, and the junction held 4 bases outside the gene matches. The CDR3 consists of 15 residues. CDR1 is LNHDA, CDR2 SQIVND, per germline (reference sequence). This chain's CDR3 is CASRGTSGLTDTQYF. Here the CDR3 DNA reads TGTGCCAGTAGGGGGACTAGCGGACTCACAGATACGCAGTATTTT.

This clonotype was seen ten or more times. CDR3 amino acids: CASSDWDRPHNGYTF. DNA of the CDR3: TGTGCCAGCAGTGATTGGGACAGGCCACACAATGGCTACACCTTC. The chain combines TRBV6-1 with TRBJ1-2; 8 nucleotides match TRBD1. The CDR3 runs to 15 residues. J gave up 6 bases and V 3 bases, and 9 bases lay outside the gene matches. The germline CDR1 and CDR2 sequences are MNHNS and SASEGT.

The V call is TRBV20-1, the J call TRBJ2-7; 7 nucleotides match TRBD1. CDR1 is DFQATT and CDR2 is SNEGSKA in the germline V gene (reference sequence). V shed 5 bases and J 2 bases; nucleotides not matched to a gene: 12. This CDR3 is 15 amino acids long. The CDR3 protein is CSAEPTGQDAYEQYF. CDR3 sequence (DNA): TGCAGTGCTGAACCTACTGGACAGGACGCCTACGAGCAGTACTTC.

The chain links TRBV20-1 to TRBJ2-7; 7 nucleotides match TRBD1. V was clipped by 1 base and J by 2 bases; unmatched bases: 5. This CDR3 is 14 amino acids long. In germline, CDR1 is DFQATT, CDR2 SNEGSKA (reference sequence). The CDR3 DNA reads TGCAGTGCTAGAGCGCCGGGACAGCCCTACGAGCAGTACTTC. Its translation is CSARAPGQPYEQYF.

Many counts were recorded for this clonotype. The V and J genes are TRBV19 and TRBJ1-1; D is unresolved. From germline, CDR1 is LNHDA and CDR2 SQIVND (reference sequence). This CDR3 contains 15 residues. Trimming cost V 3 bases and J 0 bases, with 11 bases left between them. This chain's CDR3 is CASSMAARMNTEAFF. CDR3 in DNA: TGTGCCAGTAGTATGGCTGCTAGGATGAACACTGAAGCTTTCTTT.

This chain joins TRBV19 and TRBJ1-5; tentative D call: TRBD1 (5 bases). The ends were cut back, 2 bases at V and 0 bases at J, with 17 bases in the middle. There are 18 residues in the CDR3. The germline gives CDR1 LNHDA, CDR2 SQIVND (reference sequence). The DNA of the CDR3 is TGTGCCAGTAGTATAAGTCGACAGCAACACTATAGCAATCAGCCCCAGCATTTT. Translating it yields CASSISRQQHYSNQPQHF.

Ten or more counts support this clonotype. This chain joins TRBV6-2 or TRBV6-3 and TRBJ2-1; D uncertain. CDR1 is MNHEY, CDR2 SVGEGT, per germline. V dropped 5 bases and J dropped 4 bases, with 9 bases sitting between them. This CDR3 comprises 13 residues. As DNA, the CDR3 is TGTGCCAGCAGTCACCAGGAGTACAATGAGCAGTTCTTC. It specifies CASSHQEYNEQFF.

The CDR3 region has the DNA TGTGCCAGCAGTTTAGAGCGGAGGGGTGGCTACACCTTC. Translated: CASSLERRGGYTF. The V and J genes are TRBV12-3 or TRBV12-4 and TRBJ1-2, with D possibly being TRBD1 (5 bases). V was pared by 1 base and J by 7 bases, with 10 bases between. The CDR3 contains 13 residues.

In this sample, this clonotype turned up many times. The chain carries TRBV24-1 and TRBJ1-1, with D hard to call. V lost 7 bases, J lost 0 bases, and 8 bases lay in between. CDR3 length: 13 amino acids. Germline lookup yields CDR1 KGHDR and CDR2 SFDVKD. The chain's CDR3 is CATRDGMNTEAFF. The CDR3 bases are TGTGCCACCAGGGACGGCATGAACACTGAAGCTTTCTTT.

The chain joins TRBV7-6 to TRBJ2-7; 7 positions match TRBD1. Germline CDR1 reads SGHVS; CDR2 reads FNYEAQ. V was clipped by 5 bases and J by 2 bases; unmatched bases: 6. This CDR3 spans 14 amino acids. The CDR3 DNA sequence: TGTGCCAGCAGCAGAGACAGGGACCCCTACGAGCAGTACTTC. Encoded protein: CASSRDRDPYEQYF.

This clonotype was counted between two and nine times. The genes are TRBV6-1 and TRBJ1-2; tentative D call: TRBD1 (5 bases). V lost 7 bases, J lost 8 bases, and 17 bases lay in between. Germline V gives CDR1 MNHNS, CDR2 SASEGT. The CDR3 totals 13 residues. CDR3 nucleotide sequence: TGTGCCAGCAATTTCGGATGGGGCGGGGGCTACACCTTC. As protein: CASNFGWGGGYTF.

This clonotype was observed a handful of times. This chain joins TRBV7-9 and TRBJ2-5; TRBD2 agrees at 8 bases. Germline trimming cut 1 base from V and 9 bases from J; bases unmatched to any gene: 7. CDR1 and CDR2 from the germline V gene are SEHNR and FQNEAQ (reference sequence). The CDR3 is made up of 14 amino acids. CDR3 sequence: CASSLVREGRAQYF. CDR3 coding DNA: TGTGCCAGCAGCTTAGTTCGGGAGGGCCGGGCCCAGTACTTC. The full variable domain, with the rest looked up from reference TRBV7-9 and TRBJ2-5, is DTGVSQNPRHKITKRGQNVTFRCDPISEHNRLYWYRQTLGQGPEFLTYFQNEAQLEKSRLLSDRFSAERPKGSFSTLEIQRTEQGDSAMYLCASSLVREGRAQYFGPGTRLLVL.

This clonotype was recorded many times. The chain is built from TRBV12-3 or TRBV12-4 and TRBJ2-7; TRBD2 matches 8 bases. This CDR3 is 13 amino acids long. The V segment lost 9 bases and the J segment 3 bases; nucleotides outside the gene matches: 7. This CDR3 is CASSGGVGYEQYF. The DNA for the CDR3 is TGTGCCAGTTCCGGGGGGGTTGGCTACGAGCAGTACTTC.

This clonotype was picked up a small number of times. This chain uses TRBV18 with TRBJ2-1, with D perhaps assigned TRBD1 or TRBD2 (5 bases each). This CDR3 is built from 14 residues. Germline V gene sequence: CDR1 KGHSH, CDR2 LQKENI. Trimming left V 2 bases short and J 6 bases short, with 11 bases between. The CDR3 is CASSPMGRGNEQFF. CDR3 bases: TGTGCCAGCTCACCAATGGGACGAGGCAATGAGCAGTTCTTC.

This clonotype was recorded at least ten times. The gene calls are TRBV12-3 or TRBV12-4 and TRBJ1-3, with D hard to call. V lost 7 bases and J lost 5, with 15 bases in between. The CDR3 is made up of 14 amino acids. The CDR3 is CASTLPGGRNTIYF. The CDR3 DNA is TGTGCCAGCACCCTCCCCGGCGGGAGAAACACCATATATTTT.

This clonotype showed up many times. The rearrangement links TRBV11-2 to TRBJ1-1; D not resolved. Deletions cut 2 bases from V and 0 bases from J, with 7 bases between. The CDR3 sequence is 14 residues long. Germline V gene lookup returns CDR1 SGHAT and CDR2 FQNNGV. For the CDR3, the DNA is TGTGCCAGCAGCTTACGGGAGATGAACACTGAAGCTTTCTTT. Protein sequence: CASSLREMNTEAFF.